Reported below is one T cell receptor (beta chain). Its antigen is as yet unknown. Germline CDR1 MDHEN, CDR2 SYDVKM. This CDR3 comprises 19 residues. V was clipped by 7 bases and J by 2 bases; unmatched bases: 20. This entry comes from a study of blood T cells in healthy people across ages. Study conclusions and caveats: Any conclusive comparison of naive versus antigen-experienced cells was prevented by using unsorted PBMCs. As age increased, TCR beta diversity per million T cells fell in a roughly linear fashion. It was the long-lived donors that had more naive CD4+ cells and higher diversity than aged donors.

Through a sample-barcoded 5' primer and a J-beta primer mix, a second PCR was run for roughly 6 to 11 cycles. The study obtained at least 2.5 million CDR3-containing paired-end reads from every sample. TCRdb ran MiXCR on the 5' RACE reads and lists one entry per CDR3 protein. The profile shows about 640,000 distinct CDR3 sequences, about 53% of them singletons. This clonotype was obtained from a man aged 60 to 75 in good health. Sequencing was done on a sample of blood. The gene calls are TRBV28 and TRBJ2-7; 10 positions match TRBD1. The CDR3 DNA follows: TGTGCCAGCACCCCTTCGCAGGGGGACAGGGGCGGATCCGCCTACGAGCAGTACTTC. Amino acid sequence: CASTPSQGDRGGSAYEQYF.